This TCR beta chain comes out of a study of monozygotic twins with inflammatory bowel disease. Study results and limitations: Especially with disease activity, IBD patients shared fewer clonotypes with others than healthy twins did. No difference was seen in repertoire similarity between concordant and discordant twins, possibly from limited power.

The germline V gene encodes CDR1 LGHNA and CDR2 YSLEER. The CDR3 extends over 15 amino acids. TCRalpha and TCRbeta cDNA went through nested PCRs of approximately 16 and 9 cycles, two in total. With the 5' RACE reads reprocessed, TCRdb shows one record per CDR3 protein and no DNA. Reported are approximately 380,000 distinct CDR3 sequences; the ten largest clones contain 2% to 3%. Regarding this clonotype: What it binds is unknown.

The sequenced sample was blood. V and J are TRBV4-3 and TRBJ2-7; TCRdb indicates TRBD1, and absent DNA this call remains unverified. This TCR came from a human donor with ulcerative colitis or Crohn's disease, or a healthy co-twin of an affected twin (not recorded which). The CDR3 is CASSQERGPSYEQYF.